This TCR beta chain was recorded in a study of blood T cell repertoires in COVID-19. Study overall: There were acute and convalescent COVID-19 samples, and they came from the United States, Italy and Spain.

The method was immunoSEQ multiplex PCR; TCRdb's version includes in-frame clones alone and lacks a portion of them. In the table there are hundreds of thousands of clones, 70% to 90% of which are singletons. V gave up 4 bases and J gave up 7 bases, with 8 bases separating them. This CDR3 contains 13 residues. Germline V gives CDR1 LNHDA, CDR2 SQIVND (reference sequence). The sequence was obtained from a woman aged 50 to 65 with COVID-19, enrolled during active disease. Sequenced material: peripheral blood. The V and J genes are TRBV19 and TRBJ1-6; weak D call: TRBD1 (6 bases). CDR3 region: CASSTTGNSPLHF. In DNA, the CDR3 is TGTGCCAGTAGTACCACAGGGAATTCACCCCTCCACTTT.